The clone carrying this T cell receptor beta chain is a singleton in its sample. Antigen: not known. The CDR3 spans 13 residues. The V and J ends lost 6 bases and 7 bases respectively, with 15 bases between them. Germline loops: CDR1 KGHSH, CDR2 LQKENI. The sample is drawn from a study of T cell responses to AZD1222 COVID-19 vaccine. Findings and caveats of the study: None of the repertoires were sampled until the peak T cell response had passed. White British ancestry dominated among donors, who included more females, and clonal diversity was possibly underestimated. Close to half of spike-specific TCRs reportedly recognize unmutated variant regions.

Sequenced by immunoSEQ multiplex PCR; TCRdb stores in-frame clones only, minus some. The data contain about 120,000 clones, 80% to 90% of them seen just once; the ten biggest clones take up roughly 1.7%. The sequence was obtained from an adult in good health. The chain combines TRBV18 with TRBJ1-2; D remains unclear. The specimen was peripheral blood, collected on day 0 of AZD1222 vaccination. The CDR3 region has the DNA TGTGCCAGCTCCTGGCGCGGCTCGGGTGGCTACACCTTC. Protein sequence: CASSWRGSGGYTF.